Below are 7 T cell receptor beta chains sequenced from a single sample in a study of blood T cell repertoires in COVID-19. Profiling relied on immunoSEQ multiplex PCR, and the TCRdb table lists in-frame clones only, not all of them. This repertoire shows approximately 99,000 clones, about 89% found once; its top ten account for roughly 21%. The sequenced sample consisted of peripheral blood. These receptor sequences come from a human donor in a cohort sampled during active COVID-19.

V gene TRBV7-2 combines with J gene TRBJ2-1, with a weak D call TRBD1 (6 bases). The CDR3 runs to 12 residues. Germline CDR1 is SGHTA and CDR2 is FQGNSA. Trimming took 1 base from V and 10 from J, leaving 8 bases between them. The chain's CDR3 is CASSLERGEQFF. The CDR3 DNA reads TGTGCCAGCAGCTTAGAAAGGGGGGAGCAGTTCTTC.

This clone was counted at least ten times. The chain is built from TRBV7-6 and TRBJ2-7; a possible D gene is TRBD2 (6 bases). Germline V gene data show CDR1 as SGHVS and CDR2 as FNYEAQ. This CDR3 spans 14 amino acids. Between the trimmed V and J ends, which lost 1 base and 0 bases, there was a span of 7 bases. This chain's CDR3 is CASSLEDYSYEQYF. CDR3 bases: TGTGCCAGCAGCTTAGAGGACTACTCCTACGAGCAGTACTTC.

This sequence joins TRBV5-4 and TRBJ2-3, with D possibly matching TRBD2 (6 bases). V was cut by 0 bases and J by 6 bases, with 11 bases left in between. The germline gives CDR1 SGHNT, CDR2 YYREEE (reference sequence). The CDR3 consists of 14 residues. CDR3 residues: CASSLGGEQDTQYF. In nucleotides, the CDR3 is TGTGCCAGCAGCTTGGGGGGGGAACAGGATACGCAGTATTTT.

The V and J genes are TRBV6-1 and TRBJ2-2, with 8 nucleotides matching TRBD1. The germline CDR1 and CDR2 sequences are MNHNS and SASEGT. V shed 3 bases and J 6 bases; nucleotides not matched to a gene: 6. The CDR3 extends over 15 amino acids. In DNA, the CDR3 is TGTGCCAGCAGTGACACTCAGGGGGCTCCCGGGGAGCTGTTTTTT. Its translation is CASSDTQGAPGELFF.

V is TRBV19 and J is TRBJ2-1; D possibly corresponds to TRBD2 (5 bases). The V gene's germline CDR1 is LNHDA and CDR2 SQIVND (reference sequence). The germline V and J ends were trimmed by 4 bases and 0 bases, with 13 bases remaining between them. The CDR3 is 16 residues long. The CDR3, as DNA: TGTGCCAGTAGTAGCGGGTTCCGGAGCTCCTACAATGAGCAGTTCTTC. This gives the protein CASSSGFRSSYNEQFF.

The chain uses TRBV6-5 and TRBJ2-6; D is perhaps TRBD1 (5 bases). Germline loops: CDR1 MNHEY, CDR2 SVGAGI. The CDR3 has 15 residues. V gave up 8 bases and J gave up 3 bases, with 14 bases separating them. The CDR3 sequence: CASLMGLGGANVLTF. For the CDR3, the DNA is TGTGCCAGCCTCATGGGGCTGGGTGGGGCCAACGTCCTGACTTTC.

This clone was seen at least ten times. The chain has TRBV18 and TRBJ1-2, with D perhaps matching TRBD1 (6 bases). Trimming shortened V by 4 bases and J by 5 bases, and 20 bases separated the two germline ends. The length of the CDR3 is 16 residues. The germline CDR1 and CDR2 sequences are KGHSH and LQKENI. CDR3 region: CASSRNLGTSTYGYTF. CDR3 DNA sequence: TGTGCCAGCTCACGAAACCTCGGGACATCTACTTATGGCTACACCTTC.